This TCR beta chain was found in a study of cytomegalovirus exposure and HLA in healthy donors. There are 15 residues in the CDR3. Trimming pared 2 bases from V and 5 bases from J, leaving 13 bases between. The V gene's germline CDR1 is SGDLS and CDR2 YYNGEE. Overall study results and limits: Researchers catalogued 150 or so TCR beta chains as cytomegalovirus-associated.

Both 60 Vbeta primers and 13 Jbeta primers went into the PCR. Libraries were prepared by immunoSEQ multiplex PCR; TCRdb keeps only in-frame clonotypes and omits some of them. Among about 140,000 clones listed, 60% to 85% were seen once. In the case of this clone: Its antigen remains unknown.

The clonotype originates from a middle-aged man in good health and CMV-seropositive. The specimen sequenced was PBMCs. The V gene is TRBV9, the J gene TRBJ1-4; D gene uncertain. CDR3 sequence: CASSVGLLTNEKLFF. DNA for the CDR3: TGTGCCAGCAGCGTTGGACTGCTTACGAATGAAAAACTGTTTTTT.